This entry features one T cell receptor beta chain sequence. This specimen belongs to a study of blood T cell repertoires in COVID-19. Looking at the study overall: Samples of COVID-19 (acute and convalescent) were obtained from the United States, Italy and Spain. PBMCs, B-cell-depleted T cells, or T cells provided the cDNA or gDNA that made up the material.

The CDR3 runs 11 residues. Germline CDR1 SQVTM, CDR2 ANQGSEA. The J segment lost 8 bases and the V segment lost 5 bases, leaving 4 bases of the junction unmatched. In the authors' workflow: Amplifying reference gene primers gave estimates of nucleated cell counts. Generated by immunoSEQ multiplex PCR, the TCRdb table keeps only in-frame clones and is missing some. That table supplies the V and J calls and clone size; D and trimming were determined from the DNA. The sample consists of around 93,000 clones, approximately 80% of them appearing once. This receptor was identified in a man between 60 and 75 years old with acute or convalescent COVID-19. Sequencing was performed on peripheral blood. V gene TRBV29-1 combines with J gene TRBJ1-1, with 8 bases fitting TRBD1. CDR3: CSVRGTGEAFF. DNA for the CDR3: TGCAGCGTTAGGGGGACAGGAGAAGCTTTCTTT.